The 24 T cell receptor beta chains below were found in one sample sequenced in a study of cytomegalovirus exposure and HLA in healthy donors. PCR employed 60 Vbeta and 13 Jbeta primers. Method: immunoSEQ multiplex PCR; TCRdb's copy keeps in-frame clones and lacks some. The sample comprises about 230,000 clones, approximately 82% of which are singletons, and 0.55% to 0.7% rests with the top ten. What was sequenced was PBMCs. Receptors were obtained from a woman in her forties in good health and CMV-seronegative.

The V call is TRBV7-8, the J call TRBJ1-4; 7 bases match TRBD1. The length of the CDR3 is 14 residues. J was trimmed by 6 bases and V by 5 bases; bases with no gene match: 6. In germline, CDR1 is SGHVS, CDR2 FQNEAQ. The CDR3 sequence: CASSRGGGDEKLFF. The CDR3 region has the DNA TGTGCCAGCAGCCGAGGGGGCGGGGATGAAAAACTGTTTTTT. The complete variable domain, with remaining parts taken from reference TRBV7-8 and TRBJ1-4, reads GAGVSQSPRYKVAKRGQDVALRCDPISGHVSLFWYQQALGQGPEFLTYFQNEAQLDKSGLPSDRFFAERPEGSVSTLKIQRTQQEDSAVYLCASSRGGGDEKLFFGSGTQLSVL.

This clone was detected a few times. The chain combines TRBV6-1 with TRBJ1-2; TRBD1 matches 7 bases. The germline gives CDR1 MNHNS, CDR2 SASEGT. This CDR3 has 15 residues. V shed 8 bases and J 9 bases; nucleotides not matched to a gene: 18. The CDR3 DNA reads TGTGCCAGCTACCCGATAGGGACAGTACTTCCCCGCTACACCTTC. Translating it yields CASYPIGTVLPRYTF.

The genes are TRBV29-1 and TRBJ2-5, with 10 bases aligning to TRBD1. Unmatched junction bases numbered 7, after V lost 6 bases and J lost 0 bases. The CDR3 contains 15 residues. Germline assignment: CDR1 SQVTM and CDR2 ANQGSEA. CDR3: CSVIGDRGYQETQYF. The DNA for the CDR3 is TGCAGCGTCATTGGGGACAGGGGTTACCAAGAGACCCAGTACTTC.

The chain combines TRBV9 with TRBJ1-3; D is unresolved. The germline V gene encodes CDR1 SGDLS and CDR2 YYNGEE. V lost 0 bases and J 5 bases, leaving 15 bases between the germline ends. The length of the CDR3 is 16 residues. DNA for the CDR3: TGTGCCAGCAGCGTAGGAGGGATCGGCGGACGAAACACCATATATTTT. This sequence encodes CASSVGGIGGRNTIYF.

V is TRBV5-1 and J is TRBJ1-4; the D gene is possibly TRBD1 (6 bases). Per germline, CDR1 SGHRS and CDR2 YFSETQ. The CDR3 extends over 14 amino acids. Trimming pared 4 bases from V and 4 bases from J, leaving 11 bases between. CDR3 in DNA: TGCGCCAGCAGCGAGACAGGTTTTAATGAAAAACTGTTTTTT. Amino acid sequence: CASSETGFNEKLFF.

The chain employs TRBV6-1 and TRBJ1-2; D is uncertain. This CDR3 has 12 amino acids. V lost 11 bases to trimming and J lost 1 base, with 11 bases between them. Germline loops: CDR1 MNHNS, CDR2 SASEGT. This CDR3 reads CAGLNNNYGYTF. For the CDR3, the DNA is TGTGCCGGCCTCAACAATAACTATGGCTACACCTTC.

The rearrangement uses TRBV6-6 and TRBJ1-4, with TRBD1 as a possible D gene (6 bases). V dropped 8 bases and J dropped 4 bases, with 11 bases sitting between them. The CDR3 spans 13 residues. Germline values: CDR1 MNHNY, CDR2 SVGAGI (reference sequence). CDR3 in DNA: TGTGCCAGCGCGACAGGTATTAATGAAAAACTGTTTTTT. Protein product: CASATGINEKLFF.

A note on this clone: Germline and junction disagree at one end, which may indicate a read error. The gene calls are TRBV7-9 and TRBJ1-1, with D unresolved. The germline CDR1 and CDR2 sequences are SEHNR and FQNEAQ (reference sequence). This CDR3 region has 12 residues. CDR3 nucleotides: TGTTCCAGCAGCTCCGGGAAGCCGCATGCTTTCTTT. This gives the protein CSSSSGKPHAFF. Using reference TRBV7-9 and TRBJ1-1 for the parts outside the CDR3, the full variable domain is DTGVSQNPRHKITKRGQNVTFRCDPISEHNRLYWYRQTLGQGPEFLTYFQNEAQLEKSRLLSDRFSAERPKGSFSTLEIQRTEQGDSAMYLCSSSSGKPHAFFGQGTRLTVV.

The chain recombines TRBV7-9 with TRBJ1-6, with TRBD1 identical over 9 bases. Germline V gene sequence: CDR1 SEHNR, CDR2 FQNEAQ (reference sequence). CDR3 length equals 16 residues. J lost 6 bases, V lost 6 bases, and 9 bases had no gene match. As DNA, the CDR3 is TGTGCCAGCAGGCAACAGGGGGCCGGAGCTAATTCACCCCTCCACTTT. Translated, it gives CASRQQGAGANSPLHF.

The rearrangement joins TRBV27 to TRBJ1-1, with D unclear. Germline loops: CDR1 MNHEY, CDR2 SMNVEV (reference sequence). The ends were cut back, 6 bases at V and 2 bases at J, with 10 bases in the middle. The CDR3 extends over 13 amino acids. CDR3 coding DNA: TGTGCCAGCAGCCGGAGAGATAACACTGAAGCTTTCTTT. This codes for CASSRRDNTEAFF.

V gene TRBV20-1 combines with J gene TRBJ1-1; D remains ambiguous. The V gene's germline CDR1 is DFQATT and CDR2 SNEGSKA (reference sequence). The CDR3 consists of 11 residues. Trimming removed 4 bases from V and 3 bases from J, with 6 bases in between. The CDR3 DNA follows: TGCAGTGCTATCGTGTACACTGAAGCTTTCTTT. Protein: CSAIVYTEAFF.

CDR3 residues: CASKEGVNQPQHF. In DNA form, the CDR3 reads TGTGCCAGCAAGGAGGGCGTCAATCAGCCCCAGCATTTT. The chain combines TRBV28 with TRBJ1-5; D not resolved. This CDR3 has 13 amino acids. Germline V gene lookup returns CDR1 MDHEN and CDR2 SYDVKM. The germline V and J ends were trimmed by 7 bases and 3 bases, with 10 bases remaining between them.

The V and J genes are TRBV11-3 and TRBJ2-5; the match to TRBD1 covers 7 bases. Per the germline V gene, CDR1 is SGHNT and CDR2 is YENEEA. Trimming removed 0 bases from V and 4 bases from J; junction bases left unmatched: 5. The CDR3 extends over 15 amino acids. The CDR3 loop reads CASSLDGNRGETQYF. In DNA form, the CDR3 reads TGTGCCAGCAGCTTAGATGGGAACAGGGGAGAGACCCAGTACTTC.

This clone was seen more than once but under ten times. The chain employs TRBV5-1 and TRBJ2-1; D gene ambiguous. The CDR3 runs to 15 residues. V lost 4 bases to trimming and J lost 5 bases, with 16 bases between them. CDR1 is SGHRS and CDR2 is YFSETQ in the germline V gene. The CDR3 bases are TGCGCCAGCAGCCCCGGTGCCGCAACCGACAATGAGCAGTTCTTC. Translating gives CASSPGAATDNEQFF.

The chain carries TRBV27 and TRBJ2-1; 11 bases line up with TRBD1. CDR1 and CDR2 (germline): MNHEY, SMNVEV (reference sequence). Trimming cost V 5 bases and J 3 bases; bases outside gene matches: 6. CDR3 length: 16 residues. The CDR3 sequence is CASSVLGTGGYNEQFF. The CDR3 bases are TGTGCCAGCAGTGTGCTTGGGACAGGGGGCTACAATGAGCAGTTCTTC.

The V call is TRBV29-1, the J call TRBJ1-3; 9 bases align to TRBD1. The V gene's germline CDR1 is SQVTM and CDR2 ANQGSEA. The CDR3 contains 12 residues. V lost 7 bases, J lost 4 bases, and 2 bases stayed unmatched. As DNA, the CDR3 is TGCAGCGCGGGGACAGGGGGAAACACCATATATTTT. The encoded protein is CSAGTGGNTIYF.

The rearrangement joins TRBV7-2 to TRBJ2-3, with TRBD2 matching over 15 bases. Per the germline V gene, CDR1 is SGHTA and CDR2 is FQGNSA. This CDR3 is built from 17 residues. The J segment lost 5 bases and the V segment lost 5 bases, leaving 8 bases of the junction unmatched. The CDR3 DNA follows: TGTGCCAGCAGCCCTTTCCCGGGACTAGCGGGGGGAGATACGCAGTATTTT. Its protein product is CASSPFPGLAGGDTQYF.

The V gene is TRBV9, the J gene TRBJ2-1; D perhaps matches TRBD2 (7 bases). Trimming left V 2 bases short and J 4 bases short, with 13 bases between. Germline assignment: CDR1 SGDLS and CDR2 YYNGEE. This CDR3 is 15 amino acids long. The CDR3 here is CASSVAGAEYNEQFF. The CDR3 DNA reads as TGTGCCAGCAGCGTTGCGGGGGCGGAGTACAATGAGCAGTTCTTC.

J is TRBJ1-1 and V is TRBV7-9; 9 bases line up with TRBD1. The ends lost 0 bases at V and 4 bases at J; junction bases unmatched: 0. This CDR3 is built from 14 residues. In germline, CDR1 is SEHNR, CDR2 FQNEAQ (reference sequence). The CDR3 sequence is CASSLATGGTEAFF. The CDR3 DNA sequence: TGTGCCAGCAGCTTAGCGACAGGGGGCACTGAAGCTTTCTTT.

Note on this clone: This same CDR3 is encoded by further DNA sequences in the sample. The rearrangement joins TRBV2 to TRBJ1-4, with 9 bases matching TRBD1. V was clipped by 7 bases and J by 5 bases; unmatched bases: 5. Germline V CDR1 and CDR2: SNHLY, FYNNEI. This CDR3 contains 14 residues. Written as DNA, the CDR3 is TGTGCCAGCACCCTCGACAGGGGGAATGAAAAACTGTTTTTT. Translated, it gives CASTLDRGNEKLFF.

J is TRBJ1-2 and V is TRBV4-2; D gene uncertain. This CDR3 is 15 amino acids long. The V and J ends lost 0 bases and 4 bases respectively, with 12 bases between them. The V gene's germline CDR1 is LGHNA and CDR2 YNFKEQ. The CDR3 DNA follows: TGTGCCAGCAGCCAAGAGGGTCCTAGGAGCTATGGCTACACCTTC. Its translation is CASSQEGPRSYGYTF.

This clone occurred once. J is TRBJ2-2 and V is TRBV5-4; D is possibly TRBD1 (6 bases). CDR1 SGHNT and CDR2 YYREEE come from the germline V gene (reference sequence). This CDR3 spans 14 amino acids. V lost 0 bases to trimming and J lost 5 bases, with 8 bases between them. CDR3 in DNA: TGTGCCAGCAGCTTGGACAGGGCAACCGGGGAGCTGTTTTTT. It yields the protein CASSLDRATGELFF. Together with reference TRBV5-4 and TRBJ2-2, the CDR3 gives the full variable domain: ETGVTQSPTHLIKTRGQQVTLRCSSQSGHNTVSWYQQALGQGPQFIFQYYREEENGRGNFPPRFSGLQFPNYSSELNVNALELDDSALYLCASSLDRATGELFFGEGSRLTVL.

This sequence joins TRBV2 and TRBJ2-5, with 8 nucleotides matching TRBD1. The CDR3 is made up of 18 amino acids. Germline V CDR1 and CDR2: SNHLY, FYNNEI. V dropped 4 bases and J dropped 0; count of bases not matched to a gene: 13. The CDR3 here is CASSGTYRDRRYQETQYF. CDR3 bases: TGTGCCAGCAGTGGAACTTACCGGGACAGGCGGTACCAAGAGACCCAGTACTTC. The variable domain in full, completed from reference TRBV2 and TRBJ2-5, reads EPEVTQTPSHQVTQMGQEVILRCVPISNHLYFYWYRQILGQKVEFLVSFYNNEISEKSEIFDDQFSVERPDGSNFTLKIRSTKLEDSAMYFCASSGTYRDRRYQETQYFGPGTRLLVL.

The rearrangement links TRBV29-1 to TRBJ2-1, with 8 bases matching TRBD2. The CDR3 consists of 12 residues. Germline CDR1 is SQVTM and CDR2 is ANQGSEA. Losses at the gene ends were 7 bases for V and 8 bases for J; bases not matched to a gene: 7. The CDR3 loop reads CSGRTGGDEQFF. In DNA, the CDR3 is TGCAGCGGCCGGACGGGGGGGGATGAGCAGTTCTTC.